The clone carrying this T cell receptor (beta chain) is a singleton in its sample. The antigen is undetermined. Once RNA had been extracted, it was reverse transcribed into cDNA to act as the sequencing template. Libraries were prepared by immunoSEQ multiplex PCR; TCRdb keeps only in-frame clonotypes and omits some of them. The table lists hundreds of thousands of clones, about 60% of them singletons, with 0.45% in the top ten. These data come from a study of CD8+ T cells in alopecia areata. Study details: The study gave treated patients oral tofacitinib at 5 to 10 mg twice daily. Dosing with tofacitinib proceeded for 6 to 18 months, followed by 6 months off drug. The study, taken as a whole, reports: Possibly because of HLA-related factors, TCR sharing was less clear across patients than in mice. Normal scalp had lower clonality than lesional scalp, with alopecia totalis/universalis lesions showing this most strongly.

Trimming removed 7 bases from V and 0 bases from J, with 18 bases in between. This CDR3 has 15 residues. Germline loops: CDR1 GTSNPN, CDR2 SVGIG (reference sequence). Specimen: CD4+ T cells sorted from blood, collected at week 0. V is TRBV30 and J is TRBJ1-1; D is unclear. The receptor was derived from a human donor with alopecia areata. For the CDR3, the DNA is TGTGCCTCCAACCTATACTCGGCTGTGAACACTGAAGCTTTCTTT. Translation gives CASNLYSAVNTEAFF.